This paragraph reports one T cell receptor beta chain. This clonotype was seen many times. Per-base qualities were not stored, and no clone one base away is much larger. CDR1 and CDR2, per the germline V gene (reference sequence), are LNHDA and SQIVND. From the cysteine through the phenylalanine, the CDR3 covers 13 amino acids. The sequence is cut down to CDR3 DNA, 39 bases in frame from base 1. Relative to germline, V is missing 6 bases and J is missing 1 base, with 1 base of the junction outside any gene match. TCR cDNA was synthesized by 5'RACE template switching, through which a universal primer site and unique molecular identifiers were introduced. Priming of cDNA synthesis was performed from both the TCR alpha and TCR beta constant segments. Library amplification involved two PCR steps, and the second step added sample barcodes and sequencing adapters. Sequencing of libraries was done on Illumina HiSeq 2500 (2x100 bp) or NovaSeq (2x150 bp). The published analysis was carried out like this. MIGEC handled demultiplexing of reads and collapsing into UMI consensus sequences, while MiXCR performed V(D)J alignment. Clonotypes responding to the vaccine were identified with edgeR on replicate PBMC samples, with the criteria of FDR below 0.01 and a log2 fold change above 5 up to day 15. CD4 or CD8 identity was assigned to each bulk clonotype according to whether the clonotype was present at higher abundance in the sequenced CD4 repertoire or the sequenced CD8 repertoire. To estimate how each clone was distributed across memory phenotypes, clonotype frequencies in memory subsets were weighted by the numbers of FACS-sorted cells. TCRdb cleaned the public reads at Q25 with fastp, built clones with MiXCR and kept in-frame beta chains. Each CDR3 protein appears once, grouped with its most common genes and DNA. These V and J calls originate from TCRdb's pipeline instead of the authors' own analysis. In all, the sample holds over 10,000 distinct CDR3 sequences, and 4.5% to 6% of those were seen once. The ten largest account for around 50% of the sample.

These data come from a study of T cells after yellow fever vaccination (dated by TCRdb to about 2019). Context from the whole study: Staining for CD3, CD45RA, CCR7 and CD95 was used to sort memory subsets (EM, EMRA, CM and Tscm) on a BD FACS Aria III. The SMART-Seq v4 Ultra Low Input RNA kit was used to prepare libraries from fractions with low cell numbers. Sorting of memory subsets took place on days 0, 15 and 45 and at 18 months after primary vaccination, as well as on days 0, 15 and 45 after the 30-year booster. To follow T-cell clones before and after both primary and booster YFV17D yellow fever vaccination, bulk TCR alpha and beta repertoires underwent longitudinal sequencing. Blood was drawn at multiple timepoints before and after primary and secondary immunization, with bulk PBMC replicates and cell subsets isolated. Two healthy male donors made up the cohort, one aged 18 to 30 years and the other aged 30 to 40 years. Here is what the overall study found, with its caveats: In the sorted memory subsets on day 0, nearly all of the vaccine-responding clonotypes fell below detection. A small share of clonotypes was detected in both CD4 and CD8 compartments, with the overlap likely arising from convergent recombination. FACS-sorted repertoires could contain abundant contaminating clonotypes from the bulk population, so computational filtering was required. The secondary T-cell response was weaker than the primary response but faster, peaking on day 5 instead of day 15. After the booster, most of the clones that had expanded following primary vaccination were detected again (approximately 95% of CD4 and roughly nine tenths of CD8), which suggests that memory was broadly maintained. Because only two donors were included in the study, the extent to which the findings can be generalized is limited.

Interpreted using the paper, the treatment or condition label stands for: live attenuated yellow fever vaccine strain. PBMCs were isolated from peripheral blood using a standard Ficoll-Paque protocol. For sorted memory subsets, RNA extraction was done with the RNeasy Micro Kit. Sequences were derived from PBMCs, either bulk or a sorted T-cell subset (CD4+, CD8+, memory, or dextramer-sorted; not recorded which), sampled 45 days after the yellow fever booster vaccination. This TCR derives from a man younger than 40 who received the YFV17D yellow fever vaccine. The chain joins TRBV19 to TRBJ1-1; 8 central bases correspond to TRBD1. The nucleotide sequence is TGTGCCAGTAGAGGGACAGGGAACACTGAAGCTTTCTTT. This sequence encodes CASRGTGNTEAFF.